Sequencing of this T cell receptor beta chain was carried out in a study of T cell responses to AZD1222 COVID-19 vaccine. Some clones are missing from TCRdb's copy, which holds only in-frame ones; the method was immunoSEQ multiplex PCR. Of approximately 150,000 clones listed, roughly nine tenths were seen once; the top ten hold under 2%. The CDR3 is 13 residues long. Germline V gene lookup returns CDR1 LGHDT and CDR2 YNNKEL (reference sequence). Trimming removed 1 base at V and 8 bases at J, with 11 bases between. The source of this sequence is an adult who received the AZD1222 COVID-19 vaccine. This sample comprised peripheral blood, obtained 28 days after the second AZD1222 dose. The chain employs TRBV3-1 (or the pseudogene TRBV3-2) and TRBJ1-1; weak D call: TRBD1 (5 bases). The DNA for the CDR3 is TGTGCCAGCAGCCAAGGGGAATCAGGGGAAGCTTTCTTT. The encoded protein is CASSQGESGEAFF.